The clone carrying this T cell receptor beta chain was found a few times. The antigen remains undetermined. RNA transcripts provided the source from which TCR beta CDR3 regions were amplified. Carried out on the TCR CDR3, a first-round RT-PCR used the HTBI primer set. MiXCR was run by TCRdb on the multiplex PCR reads, yielding one entry per CDR3 protein. The sample yields about 380,000 distinct CDR3 sequences, less than 20% seen once. This specimen comes from a study of T cells in Graves' hyperthyroidism and ophthalmopathy. The CDR3 has 15 residues. Germline CDR1 is MNHEY and CDR2 is SVGEGT. V gave up 7 bases and J gave up 4 bases; unmatched junction bases: 8. Exclusions: uncontrolled infection, other autoimmune disease, pregnancy, lactation. Findings and caveats of the study: Median prediction lead before ophthalmopathy onset was 5 to 7.5 months with the model.

The sequenced sample was blood. The chain carries TRBV6-2 or TRBV6-3 and TRBJ2-1; 9 bases are shared with TRBD2. The receptor was isolated from a man between 18 and 35 years old with Graves' ophthalmopathy. CDR3 in amino acids: CASKFSGGPYNEQFF. CDR3 sequence (DNA): TGTGCCAGCAAATTCAGCGGGGGGCCTTACAATGAGCAGTTCTTC.